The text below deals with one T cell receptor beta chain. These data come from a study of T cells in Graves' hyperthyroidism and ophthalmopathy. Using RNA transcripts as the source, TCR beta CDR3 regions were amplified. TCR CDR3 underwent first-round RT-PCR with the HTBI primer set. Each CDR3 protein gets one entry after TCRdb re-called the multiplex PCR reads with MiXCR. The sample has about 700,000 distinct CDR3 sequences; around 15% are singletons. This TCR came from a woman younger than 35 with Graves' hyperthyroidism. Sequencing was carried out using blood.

The CDR3: CASSPGPEVYTF. DNA for the CDR3: TGTGCCAGCAGTCCGGGACCAGAAGTCTACACCTTC. The gene calls are TRBV12-3 or TRBV12-4 and TRBJ1-2; tentative D call: TRBD1 (5 bases). V shed 5 bases and J shed 10 bases, with 14 bases lying between them. The CDR3 runs to 12 residues.